Following are 18 T cell receptor beta chains from one sample sequenced in a study of OX40 agonist ivuxolimab in advanced cancers. Only in-frame clones appear in the TCRdb table, and some are missing; sequencing was by immunoSEQ multiplex PCR. The repertoire holds fewer than 80,000 clones, with roughly four fifths as singletons. The sample consisted of CD4+ or CD8+ T cells sorted from blood, taken in a trial of the OX40 agonist ivuxolimab. The receptors were sampled from an adult with an advanced solid tumor such as melanoma, head and neck, liver or kidney cancer.

CDR3 amino acids: CSVAGSGTGGEVREKLFF. The CDR3, as DNA: TGCAGCGTTGCGGGCTCCGGGACAGGGGGCGAGGTTAGGGAAAAACTGTTTTTT. The chain is built from TRBV29-1 and TRBJ1-4, with 12 bases that match TRBD1. V shed 4 bases, J shed 8 bases, and the junction held 17 bases outside the gene matches. The CDR3 is 18 amino acids. Germline CDR1 is SQVTM and CDR2 is ANQGSEA.

This clone appeared a few times. V usage is TRBV7-2 and J usage is TRBJ1-5, with no clear D. The V gene's germline CDR1 is SGHTA and CDR2 FQGNSA. Trimming shortened V by 4 bases and J by 0 bases, and 4 bases separated the two germline ends. The CDR3 is 13 residues long. In DNA form, the CDR3 reads TGTGCCAGCAGCTACTATAGCAATCAGCCCCAGCATTTT. This translates into CASSYYSNQPQHF.

The chain joins TRBV18 to TRBJ2-7; D may be TRBD1 (6 bases). This CDR3 has 15 residues. The germline gives CDR1 KGHSH, CDR2 LQKENI. The V end was cut by 4 bases, the J end by 5 bases, with 18 bases between. Written as DNA, the CDR3 is TGTGCCAGCTCACGGAATAATCCACAGGGCGACGAGCAGTACTTC. It specifies CASSRNNPQGDEQYF.

The V call is TRBV5-1, the J call TRBJ2-7; possible D gene TRBD1, 5 bases. This CDR3 has 12 amino acids. Germline V gene lookup returns CDR1 SGHRS and CDR2 YFSETQ. V dropped 4 bases and J dropped 4 bases, with 9 bases sitting between them. The CDR3 sequence: CASSMGQYEQYF. As DNA, the CDR3 is TGCGCCAGCAGCATGGGGCAATACGAGCAGTACTTC.

CDR3 nucleotides: TGTGCCAGCAGCCAACGGTTTCGGTCGAGCGGGGTTGAAGAGACCCAGTACTTC. The encoded protein is CASSQRFRSSGVEETQYF. J is TRBJ2-5 and V is TRBV14; TRBD2 agrees at 7 bases. Germline values: CDR1 SGHDN, CDR2 FVKESK. The length of the CDR3 is 18 residues. Trimming at V came to 2 bases and at J to 3 bases, leaving 15 bases not matched to a gene.

The table lists this clone with a few counts. The V and J genes are TRBV11-2 and TRBJ1-2; TRBD1 agrees at 9 bases. CDR1 is SGHAT and CDR2 is FQNNGV in the germline V gene. This CDR3 comprises 16 residues. The J segment lost 2 bases and the V segment lost 6 bases, leaving 10 bases of the junction unmatched. This chain's CDR3 is CASRPRGTGRNYGYTF. The CDR3 DNA reads TGTGCCAGCAGGCCCCGTGGGACAGGGCGGAACTATGGCTACACCTTC.

This chain joins TRBV4-1 and TRBJ1-1; 9 bases are a match to TRBD1. J lost 4 bases, V lost 7 bases, and 10 bases had no gene match. The CDR3 contains 15 residues. From germline, CDR1 is MGHRA and CDR2 YSYEKL. The CDR3 region has the DNA TGCGCCAGCAATCGGGGGGACAGGGTATTCACTGAAGCTTTCTTT. Protein sequence: CASNRGDRVFTEAFF.

The chain recombines TRBV11-3 with TRBJ2-1; D is perhaps TRBD1 or TRBD2 (6 bases each). Looked up from germline, CDR1 is SGHNT and CDR2 is YENEEA. This CDR3 has 15 amino acids. V dropped 5 bases and J dropped 5 bases, with 16 bases sitting between them. CDR3 sequence: CASSPGAELDNEQFF. CDR3 DNA: TGTGCCAGCAGCCCGGGGGCAGAATTGGACAATGAGCAGTTCTTC.

The chain has TRBV7-3 and TRBJ2-1, with 10 positions matching TRBD1. V trimming: 3 bases; J trimming: 4 bases; junction bases outside the gene matches: 0. Germline V gene sequence: CDR1 SGHTA, CDR2 FQGTGA. The CDR3 length is 14 residues. CDR3 amino acids: CASSLDRGYNEQFF. CDR3 coding DNA: TGTGCCAGCAGCTTGGACAGGGGGTACAATGAGCAGTTCTTC.

The CDR3 coding sequence is TGTGCCAGCTCGTCGGACCTGACGGATTTTTATGGCTACACCTTC. Translation: CASSSDLTDFYGYTF. The chain links TRBV18 to TRBJ1-2; D ambiguous. Per germline, CDR1 KGHSH and CDR2 LQKENI. V was trimmed by 6 bases and J by 5 bases, leaving 19 bases between them. CDR3 size: 15 residues.

This clone was seen more than once but under ten times. This chain connects TRBV5-4 to TRBJ1-2; D not certain. V lost 4 bases and J lost 2, with 12 bases in between. The CDR3 is 14 amino acids. Germline-derived CDR1 and CDR2 are SGHNT and YYREEE (reference sequence). CDR3 amino acids: CASSPDGGNYGYTF. CDR3 DNA: TGTGCCAGCAGCCCCGACGGCGGAAACTATGGCTACACCTTC.

The V and J genes are TRBV6-4 and TRBJ1-1; 12 bases agree with TRBD1. This CDR3 has 18 residues. The J segment lost 3 bases and the V segment lost 6 bases, leaving 14 bases of the junction unmatched. Germline V gene sequence: CDR1 MRHNA, CDR2 SNTAGT. The CDR3 sequence: CASRGFRPGQGADTEAFF. CDR3 bases: TGTGCCAGCAGGGGGTTCCGGCCGGGACAGGGGGCCGACACTGAAGCTTTCTTT.

This clone was detected a few times. This chain uses TRBV5-4 with TRBJ1-3; D perhaps matches TRBD1 (5 bases). This CDR3 comprises 14 residues. Germline CDR1 SGHNT, CDR2 YYREEE (reference sequence). Trimming took 0 bases from V and 3 from J, leaving 7 bases between them. The DNA of the CDR3 is TGTGCCAGCAGCTTGGCGGGGCTTGGAAACACCATATATTTT. Translated, it gives CASSLAGLGNTIYF.

The chain couples TRBV18 to TRBJ1-1; D is undetermined. The length of the CDR3 is 14 residues. The germline V gene encodes CDR1 KGHSH and CDR2 LQKENI. With 3 bases removed from V and 4 bases from J, the gap between germline ends came to 12 bases. CDR3 sequence (DNA): TGTGCCAGCTCACCTACTGCAAGAGGCACTGAAGCTTTCTTT. This translates into CASSPTARGTEAFF.

The chain has TRBV18 and TRBJ2-7; 11 nucleotides line up with TRBD2. V dropped 4 bases and J dropped 3; count of bases not matched to a gene: 8. From germline, CDR1 is KGHSH and CDR2 LQKENI. The CDR3 runs to 16 residues. CDR3 DNA: TGTGCCAGCTCACTTATGGCGACTAGCGGGGTCTACGAGCAGTACTTC. The encoded protein is CASSLMATSGVYEQYF.

The CDR3 coding sequence is TGTGCCAGCAGCGCCTATAGTCGCGGGGAGGTCGGCGAGCAGTACTTC. Protein sequence: CASSAYSRGEVGEQYF. The chain couples TRBV13 to TRBJ2-7; D is possibly TRBD2 (6 bases). The V and J ends lost 5 bases and 6 bases respectively, with 23 bases between them. The V gene's germline CDR1 is PRHDT and CDR2 FYEKMQ (reference sequence). The CDR3 runs 16 residues.

The chain combines TRBV14 with TRBJ2-3; D may be TRBD2 (6 bases). CDR3 length equals 14 residues. Germline V lookup: CDR1 SGHDN, CDR2 FVKESK. V lost 3 bases, J lost 1 base, and 8 bases lay in between. The CDR3 protein is CASSHQRGTDTQYF. The CDR3 DNA is TGTGCCAGCAGCCATCAGCGGGGCACAGATACGCAGTATTTT.

There are a few counts of this clone. The V and J genes are TRBV27 and TRBJ1-2; D is ambiguous. This CDR3 contains 10 residues. V was shortened by 5 bases and J by 8 bases, with 6 bases between the two germline ends. The germline V gene encodes CDR1 MNHEY and CDR2 SMNVEV (reference sequence). This CDR3 reads CASSPLGYTF. The CDR3 nucleotides are TGTGCCAGCAGTCCTTTAGGCTACACCTTC.